The rows below give T cell receptor beta chains drawn from one sample of a study of blood T cell repertoires in COVID-19. The protocol was immunoSEQ multiplex PCR, while the TCRdb copy is restricted to in-frame clones and leaves out a portion. The sample gives roughly 100,000 clones, 85% to 90% of which show up once; 3.5% to 5% is in the top ten. Sequenced: peripheral blood. Source of these receptors: a human donor with COVID-19, enrolled during active disease. The donor label of this sample is uncertain. Both conserved end residues are part of each CDR3. D genes are given only for firm matches. A clone size is listed for some rows: how often the clone was seen (once, few, many), or a class if it is expanded.

TRBJ1-1	TRBV5-4	-	-	CASSWTGGNTEAFF
TRBJ2-2	TRBV9	-	-	CASSAGLGAGELFF
TRBJ1-2	TRBV11-3	-	-	CASSLVSGYGYTF
TRBJ1-1	TRBV29-1	-	-	CSVDRGRIDTEAFF
TRBJ2-2	TRBV11-2	-	-	CASSWRTQGSGELFF
TRBJ2-5	TRBV7-3	-	-	CAAPPLGGETQYF
TRBJ2-2	TRBV7-3	TRBD1	-	CASSPARTGINTGELFF
TRBJ1-1	TRBV2	-	-	CASSEAPVNTEAFF
TRBJ2-6	TRBV6-6	-	-	CASRHQGGGANVLTF
TRBJ2-7	TRBV18	-	-	CASSTTDGSYEQYF
TRBJ2-3	TRBV7-3	-	-	CASSLDYSDTQYF
TRBJ1-1	TRBV19	-	-	CASSPSLAGLSEAFF
TRBJ2-5	TRBV18	TRBD1	once	CASSPTGAEETQYF
TRBJ1-1	TRBV7-6	-	once	CASSPTTGLGEAFF
TRBJ2-5	TRBV21-1	-	-	CASRGGPVKVTQYF
TRBJ2-7	TRBV5-1	-	-	CASSLDRTYEQYF
TRBJ2-7	TRBV21-1	-	-	CASSSPAGRNYEQYF
TRBJ1-4	TRBV19	-	-	CASRRTPATNEKLFF
TRBJ1-1	TRBV29-1	-	-	CSSTAMNTEAFF
TRBJ1-2	TRBV25-1	TRBD1	-	CASSAGQGLSGYTF
TRBJ1-4	TRBV5-1	TRBD1	-	CASSLGDRAEKLFF
TRBJ2-5	TRBV7-6	TRBD1	once	CASSAVPGTGKTQYF
TRBJ2-1	TRBV16	-	-	CASSQSWQGGVNEQFF
TRBJ2-7	TRBV5-4	TRBD2	-	CASSLDGGRIISYEQYF
TRBJ2-6	TRBV5-1	-	-	CASSSFSGSGANVLTF
TRBJ1-1	TRBV5-4	-	once	CASSSSGRGIAEAFF
TRBJ2-1	TRBV18	TRBD1	-	CASSPPGQGKGNEQFF
TRBJ2-2	TRBV4-1	TRBD2	-	CASSQEPRLAGAGYTGELFF
TRBJ1-2	TRBV6-6	-	-	CASSLPQGRGNYGYTF
TRBJ1-1	TRBV28	-	-	CAARTDTEAFF
TRBJ1-2	TRBV11-2	TRBD1	-	CASSPRTGGMNSYGYTF
TRBJ1-2	TRBV6-5	TRBD1	-	CASRQGQGYGYTF
TRBJ2-2	TRBV4-1	TRBD2	once	CASSQDTGGANTGELFF
TRBJ1-1	TRBV7-3	-	-	CASSLTQDAEAFF
TRBJ2-2	TRBV5-1	-	-	CASSSQVAGELFF
TRBJ2-7	TRBV9	-	-	CASSVGQISYEQYF
TRBJ2-7	TRBV7-9	TRBD1	-	CASRRDSDSYEQYF
TRBJ2-1	TRBV30	TRBD1	-	CAWDYRGGNEQFF
TRBJ1-2	TRBV19	-	-	CASSSPGGYTF
TRBJ2-7	TRBV6-1	-	-	CASSEGASSYEQYF
TRBJ2-3	TRBV10-2	-	-	CASSDSAAFTNTQYF
TRBJ1-4	TRBV6-2/TRBV6-3	TRBD1	-	CASSYRTGGVFREKLFF
TRBJ2-1	TRBV27	-	-	CASSSPAGSYNEQFF
TRBJ1-6	TRBV2	-	-	CASRESPLDGERSPLHF
TRBJ2-2	TRBV7-2	-	-	CASSLIGGGRTGELFF
TRBJ2-1	TRBV3-1/TRBV3-2	-	-	CASSQGSSTGLDEQFF
TRBJ2-7	TRBV5-1	TRBD1	-	CASSLAVRTGGDEQYF
TRBJ1-5	TRBV29-1	-	-	CSPIRDFGNQPQHF
TRBJ1-2	TRBV4-1	TRBD1	-	CASSPRTGGNYGYTF
TRBJ1-3	TRBV7-3	-	-	CASSPLTIAGDGNTIYF
TRBJ2-5	TRBV6-6	TRBD2	-	CASSPGLAGPETQYF
TRBJ2-7	TRBV6-6	TRBD1	-	CASSPGQGRKQYF
TRBJ2-6	TRBV7-2	-	-	CASGRGSGANVLTF
TRBJ1-1	TRBV2	-	-	CARTRGGNTEAFF
TRBJ1-2	TRBV5-4	-	once	CASSLAGGVYGYTF
TRBJ2-1	TRBV19	-	-	CASSIPREGVTEQFF
TRBJ1-3	TRBV3-1/TRBV3-2	-	once	CASSQGTAAGNTIYF